What follows describes a single T cell receptor beta chain. Its antigen remains unknown. This sample is part of a study of cytomegalovirus exposure and HLA in healthy donors. The PCR used 60 Vbeta and 13 Jbeta primers. Assay used: immunoSEQ multiplex PCR; TCRdb lists only in-frame clones, some missing. The table includes 130,000 or so clones, around 80% detected once. The CDR3 spans 13 residues. V was pared by 3 bases and J by 8 bases, with 14 bases between. Germline-derived CDR1 and CDR2 are SGHVS and FNYEAQ. Study-level results: In a later analysis, compared with equally common non-associated chains, HLA-associated beta chains were more expanded.

This receptor was identified in a man in his forties or fifties in good health and CMV-seronegative. This sequence joins TRBV7-6 and TRBJ2-7, with D tentatively TRBD2 (5 bases). Sequenced: PBMCs. The DNA for the CDR3 is TGTGCCAGCAGCTTCACCTTAGAGGGCCAGCAGTACTTC. Translated, it gives CASSFTLEGQQYF.